This T cell receptor beta chain stems from a study of beta chain features in type 1 diabetes. Study-wide results and limits: Naive, central memory and Treg TCRB repertoires appeared more alike in patients than in healthy donors. In every one of the four CD4+ subsets, TCRB CDR3s were moderately but significantly shorter in Type 1 diabetes patients.

Germline trimming cut 4 bases from V and 3 bases from J; bases unmatched to any gene: 1. The germline gives CDR1 SGHRS, CDR2 YFSETQ. This CDR3 has 13 residues. The collection from each donor was one heparinised blood draw averaging about 116 mL. Each population that was sorted was more than 98% pure. The sequenced template was cDNA made from the entire isolated RNA. This table comes from immunoSEQ multiplex PCR, and its TCRdb copy is limited to in-frame clones, with some not included. The data contain a few hundred thousand clones, roughly 11% of them seen just once; the ten biggest clones take up approximately 0.016%. This clone was observed a few times. Its target is unknown.

The specimen was naive CD4+ T cells from blood. V and J are TRBV5-1 and TRBJ2-5; the match to TRBD2 covers 9 bases. The sequence derives from a woman aged 30 to 39 in good health. In DNA, the CDR3 is TGCGCCAGCAGCGGCGGGGGGGAAGAGACCCAGTACTTC. Its protein product is CASSGGGEETQYF.